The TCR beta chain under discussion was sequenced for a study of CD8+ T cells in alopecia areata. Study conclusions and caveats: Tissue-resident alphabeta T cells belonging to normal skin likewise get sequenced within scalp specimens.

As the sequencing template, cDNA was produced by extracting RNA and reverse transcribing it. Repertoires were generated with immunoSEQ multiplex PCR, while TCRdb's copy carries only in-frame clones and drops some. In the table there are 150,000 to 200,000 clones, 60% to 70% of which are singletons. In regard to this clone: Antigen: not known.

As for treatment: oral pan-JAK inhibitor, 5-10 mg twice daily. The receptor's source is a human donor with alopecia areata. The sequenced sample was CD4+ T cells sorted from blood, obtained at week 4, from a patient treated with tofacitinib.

CDR3 bases: TGCAGCGTTGGGCGGGTCCTCCAAGAGACCCAGTACTTC. Protein product: CSVGRVLQETQYF. The rearrangement uses TRBV29-1 and TRBJ2-5; weak D call: TRBD2 (5 bases). This CDR3 contains 13 residues. V was pared by 4 bases and J by 1 base, with 10 bases between. CDR1 is SQVTM and CDR2 is ANQGSEA in the germline V gene.